This T cell receptor beta chain stems from a study of PD-1 blockade in classical Hodgkin lymphoma. About the research overall: Treatment was intravenous nivolumab, 3 mg/kg every 2 weeks, until progression. Overall study findings and caveats: Relative to healthy donors, newly diagnosed patients reportedly had lower baseline TCR diversity, which was reported as lower still in relapsed/refractory patients. The study found complete responders had baseline diversity similar to newly diagnosed patients. Significant TCR diversity gains by C4D1 occurred in CD4+ but not CD8+ cells.

This CDR3 is 14 amino acids long. Germline CDR1 and CDR2: LNHDA and SQIVND (reference sequence). The junction had 10 bases not matched to a gene; V was cut back by 6 bases and J by 7 bases. Clones were sequenced by immunoSEQ multiplex PCR, and TCRdb holds only the in-frame ones, with some missing. The repertoire includes roughly 40,000 clones, around nine tenths of them detected once, and 8% to 10% sits in the top ten. Turning to this clone: Its target is not known.

Each and every patient relapsed after autologous stem cell transplantation, and patients got differing brentuximab vedotin exposure. This receptor was obtained from a human donor with classical Hodgkin lymphoma. The rearrangement joins TRBV19 to TRBJ2-3; TRBD1 matches 7 bases. Sample: peripheral blood mononuclear cells (PBMCs), taken at baseline. The CDR3 nucleotides are TGTGCCAGTAGCCCCGGGACAGCTTCTTATACGCAGTATTTT. It is translated as CASSPGTASYTQYF.